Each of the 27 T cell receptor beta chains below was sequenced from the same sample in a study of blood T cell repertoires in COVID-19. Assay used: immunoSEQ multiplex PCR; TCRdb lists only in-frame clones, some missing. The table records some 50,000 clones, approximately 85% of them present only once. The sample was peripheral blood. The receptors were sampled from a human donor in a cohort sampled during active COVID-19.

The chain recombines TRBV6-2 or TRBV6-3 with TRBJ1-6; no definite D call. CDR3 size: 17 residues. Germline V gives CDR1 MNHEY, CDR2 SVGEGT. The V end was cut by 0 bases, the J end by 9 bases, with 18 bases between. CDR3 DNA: TGTGCCAGCAGTTACTCGAGTGACGGGTTCCTGGGTTCACCCCTCCACTTT. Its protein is CASSYSSDGFLGSPLHF.

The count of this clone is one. In DNA, the CDR3 is TGTGCCTGGAGCCCAGGCACTGAAGCTTTCTTT. It translates to CAWSPGTEAFF. This sequence joins TRBV30 and TRBJ1-1; D gene unclear. Trimming removed 3 bases from V and 4 bases from J, with 6 bases in between. The CDR3 extends over 11 amino acids. Germline CDR1 reads GTSNPN; CDR2 reads SVGIG (reference sequence).

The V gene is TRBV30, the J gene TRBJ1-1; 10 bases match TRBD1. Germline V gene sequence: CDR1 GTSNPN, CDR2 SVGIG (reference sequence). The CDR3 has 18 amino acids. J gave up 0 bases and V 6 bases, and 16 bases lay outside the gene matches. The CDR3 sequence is CACYQQLRDRGVNTEAFF. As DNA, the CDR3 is TGTGCCTGCTACCAACAACTTCGGGACAGGGGTGTGAACACTGAAGCTTTCTTT.

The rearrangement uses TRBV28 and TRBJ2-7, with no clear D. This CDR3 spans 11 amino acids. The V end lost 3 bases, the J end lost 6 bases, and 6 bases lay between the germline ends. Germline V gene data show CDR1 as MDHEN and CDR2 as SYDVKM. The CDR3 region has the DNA TGTGCCAGCAGTTTGCAGCGCGAGCAGTACTTC. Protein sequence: CASSLQREQYF.

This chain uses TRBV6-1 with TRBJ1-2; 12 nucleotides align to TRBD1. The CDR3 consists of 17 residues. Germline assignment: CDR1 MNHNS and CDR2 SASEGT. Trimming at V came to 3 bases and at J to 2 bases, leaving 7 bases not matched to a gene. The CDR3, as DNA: TGTGCCAGCAGTGACCGCGGGACAGGGGGCGGAAACTATGGCTACACCTTC. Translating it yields CASSDRGTGGGNYGYTF.

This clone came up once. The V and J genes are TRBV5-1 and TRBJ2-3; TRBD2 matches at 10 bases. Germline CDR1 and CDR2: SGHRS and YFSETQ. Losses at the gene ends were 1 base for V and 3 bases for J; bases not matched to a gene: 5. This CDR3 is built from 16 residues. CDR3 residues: CASSLYQREGTDTQYF. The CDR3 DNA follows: TGCGCCAGCAGCTTGTACCAGCGGGAGGGGACAGATACGCAGTATTTT.

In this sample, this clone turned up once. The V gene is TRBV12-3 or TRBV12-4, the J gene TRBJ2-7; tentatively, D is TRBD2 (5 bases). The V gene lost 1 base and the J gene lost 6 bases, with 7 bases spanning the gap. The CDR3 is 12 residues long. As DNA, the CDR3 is TGTGCCAGCAGTTTAGTCCGGGGCGAGCAGTACTTC. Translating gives CASSLVRGEQYF.

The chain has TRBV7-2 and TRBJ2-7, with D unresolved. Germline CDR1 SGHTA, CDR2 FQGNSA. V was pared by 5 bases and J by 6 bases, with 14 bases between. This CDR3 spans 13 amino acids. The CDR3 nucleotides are TGTGCCAGCAGCCAACAAGCGAGTCCCGAGCAGTACTTC. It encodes CASSQQASPEQYF.

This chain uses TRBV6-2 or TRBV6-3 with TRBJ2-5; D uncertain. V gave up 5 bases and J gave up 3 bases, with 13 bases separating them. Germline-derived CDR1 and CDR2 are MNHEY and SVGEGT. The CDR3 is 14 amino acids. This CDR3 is CASSGQHMKETQYF. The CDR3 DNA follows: TGTGCCAGCAGTGGTCAACATATGAAAGAGACCCAGTACTTC.

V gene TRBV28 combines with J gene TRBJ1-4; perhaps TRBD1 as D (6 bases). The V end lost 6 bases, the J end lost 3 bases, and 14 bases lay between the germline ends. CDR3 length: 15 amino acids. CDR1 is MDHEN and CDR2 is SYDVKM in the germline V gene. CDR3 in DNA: TGTGCCAGCAGCGACTACAGGGTTTCTAATGAAAAACTGTTTTTT. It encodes CASSDYRVSNEKLFF.

This CDR3 reads CATSDLSGRADTQYF. DNA of the CDR3: TGTGCCACCAGTGATTTATCCGGGAGGGCAGATACGCAGTATTTT. The chain employs TRBV24-1 and TRBJ2-3; 8 nucleotides match TRBD2. Trimming at V came to 1 base and at J to 4 bases, leaving 3 bases not matched to a gene. Per the germline V gene, CDR1 is KGHDR and CDR2 is SFDVKD. This CDR3 has 15 residues.

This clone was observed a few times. This chain's CDR3 is CAGGGEQFF. Here the CDR3 DNA reads TGTGCCGGCGGGGGTGAGCAGTTCTTC. The chain carries TRBV7-9 and TRBJ2-1, with 7 bases matching TRBD2. V lost 11 bases and J lost 9; bases outside the gene matches: 1. CDR1 and CDR2 from the germline V gene are SEHNR and FQNEAQ (reference sequence). The CDR3 extends over 9 amino acids.

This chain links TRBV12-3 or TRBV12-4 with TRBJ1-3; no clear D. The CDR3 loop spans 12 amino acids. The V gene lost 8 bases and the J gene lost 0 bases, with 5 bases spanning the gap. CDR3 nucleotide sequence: TGTGCCAGCCTATACTCTGGAAACACCATATATTTT. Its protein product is CASLYSGNTIYF.

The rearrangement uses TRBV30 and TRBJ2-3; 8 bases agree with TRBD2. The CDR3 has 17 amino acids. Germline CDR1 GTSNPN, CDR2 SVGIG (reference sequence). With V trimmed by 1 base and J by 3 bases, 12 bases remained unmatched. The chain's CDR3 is CAWSGRGAPSATDTQYF. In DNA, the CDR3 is TGTGCCTGGAGTGGGCGGGGGGCACCCTCCGCGACAGATACGCAGTATTTT.

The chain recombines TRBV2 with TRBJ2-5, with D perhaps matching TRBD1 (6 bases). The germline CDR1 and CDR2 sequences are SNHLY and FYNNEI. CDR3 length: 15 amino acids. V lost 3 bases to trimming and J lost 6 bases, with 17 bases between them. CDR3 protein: CASSEDRGGPKTQYF. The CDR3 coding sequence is TGTGCCAGCAGTGAGGATAGAGGGGGTCCGAAGACCCAGTACTTC.

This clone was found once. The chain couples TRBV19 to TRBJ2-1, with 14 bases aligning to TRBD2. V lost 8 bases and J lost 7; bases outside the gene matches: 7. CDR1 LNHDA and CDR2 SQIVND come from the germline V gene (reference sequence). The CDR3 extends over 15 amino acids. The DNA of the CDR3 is TGTGCCAGTCGATCCGGGACTAGCGGGGGTAATGAGCAGTTCTTC. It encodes CASRSGTSGGNEQFF.

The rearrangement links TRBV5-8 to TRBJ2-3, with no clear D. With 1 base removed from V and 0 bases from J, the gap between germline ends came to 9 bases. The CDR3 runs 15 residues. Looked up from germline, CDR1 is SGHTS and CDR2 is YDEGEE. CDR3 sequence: CASSLYYLSTDTQYF. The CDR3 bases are TGTGCCAGCAGCTTGTACTACCTGAGCACAGATACGCAGTATTTT.

CDR3 residues: CASSSSGGSSPLHF. For the CDR3, the DNA is TGTGCCAGCAGTTCCTCAGGGGGCAGTTCACCCCTCCACTTT. The chain carries TRBV6-5 and TRBJ1-6; TRBD1 matches at 8 bases. Per germline, CDR1 MNHEY and CDR2 SVGAGI. The CDR3 totals 14 residues. The ends lost 4 bases at V and 9 bases at J; junction bases unmatched: 5.

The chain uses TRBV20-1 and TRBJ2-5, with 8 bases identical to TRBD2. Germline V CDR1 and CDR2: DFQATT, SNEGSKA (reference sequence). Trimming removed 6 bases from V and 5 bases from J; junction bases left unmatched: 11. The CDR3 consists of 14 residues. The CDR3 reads CSASPGLDVETQYF. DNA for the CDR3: TGCAGTGCGAGTCCGGGACTAGACGTGGAGACCCAGTACTTC.

CDR3 sequence reads: CASSLLGAGGRKGSGANVLTF. DNA for the CDR3: TGTGCCAGCAGTCTCCTCGGGGCAGGGGGGAGGAAAGGATCTGGGGCCAACGTCCTGACTTTC. The chain joins TRBV27 to TRBJ2-6; the D gene is possibly TRBD1 (7 bases). Trimming stripped 5 bases from V and 1 base from J, with 27 bases between. Germline CDR1 and CDR2: MNHEY and SMNVEV (reference sequence). This CDR3 contains 21 residues.

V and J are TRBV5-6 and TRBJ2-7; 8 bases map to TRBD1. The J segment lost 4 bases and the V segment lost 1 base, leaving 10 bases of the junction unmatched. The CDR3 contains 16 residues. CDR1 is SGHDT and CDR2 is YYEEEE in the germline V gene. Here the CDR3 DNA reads TGTGCCAGCAGCTTGCTAGGTCCGCAGGGGGCTTACGAGCAGTACTTC. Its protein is CASSLLGPQGAYEQYF.

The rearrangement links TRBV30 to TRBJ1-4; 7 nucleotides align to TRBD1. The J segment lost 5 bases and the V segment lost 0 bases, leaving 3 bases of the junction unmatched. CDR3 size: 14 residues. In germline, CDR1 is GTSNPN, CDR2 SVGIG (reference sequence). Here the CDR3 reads CAWSVVTGNEKLFF. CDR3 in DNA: TGTGCCTGGAGTGTAGTGACAGGGAATGAAAAACTGTTTTTT.

The CDR3 protein is CASSPSGSTDTQYF. The CDR3 DNA follows: TGTGCCAGCAGCCCAAGCGGGAGCACAGATACGCAGTATTTT. This rearrangement joins TRBV6-2 or TRBV6-3 to TRBJ2-3, with a possible D match to TRBD2 (6 bases). Trimming shortened V by 6 bases and J by 0 bases, and 10 bases separated the two germline ends. Germline V gene sequence: CDR1 MNHEY, CDR2 SVGEGT. The CDR3 loop spans 14 amino acids.

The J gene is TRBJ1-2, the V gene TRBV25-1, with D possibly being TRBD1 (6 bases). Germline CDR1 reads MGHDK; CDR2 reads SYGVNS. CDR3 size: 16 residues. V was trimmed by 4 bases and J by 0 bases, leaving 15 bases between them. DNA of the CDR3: TGTGCCAGCAGTGGGACGACAGGCACAGCTAACTATGGCTACACCTTC. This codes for CASSGTTGTANYGYTF.

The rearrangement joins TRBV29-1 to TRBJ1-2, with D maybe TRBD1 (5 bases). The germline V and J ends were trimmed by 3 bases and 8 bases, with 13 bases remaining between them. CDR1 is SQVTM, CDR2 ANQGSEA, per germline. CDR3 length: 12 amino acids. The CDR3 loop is CSVDGGGKGYTF. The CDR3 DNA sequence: TGCAGCGTTGATGGGGGAGGGAAGGGCTACACCTTC. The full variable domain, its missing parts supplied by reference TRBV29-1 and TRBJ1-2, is SAVISQKPSRDICQRGTSLTIQCQVDSQVTMMFWYRQQPGQSLTLIATANQGSEATYESGFVIDKFPISRPNLTFSTLTVSNMSPEDSSIYLCSVDGGGKGYTFGSGTRLTVV.

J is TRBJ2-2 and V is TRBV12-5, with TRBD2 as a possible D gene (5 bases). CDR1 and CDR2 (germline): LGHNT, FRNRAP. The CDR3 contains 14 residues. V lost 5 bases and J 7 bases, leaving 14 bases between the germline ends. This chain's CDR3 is CASGVGSSVGELFF. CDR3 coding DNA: TGTGCTAGTGGTGTAGGAAGTAGCGTCGGGGAGCTGTTTTTT. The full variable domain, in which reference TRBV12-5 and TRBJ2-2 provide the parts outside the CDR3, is DARVTQTPRHKVTEMGQEVTMRCQPILGHNTVFWYRQTMMQGLELLAYFRNRAPLDDSGMPKDRFSAEMPDATLATLKIQPSEPRDSAVYFCASGVGSSVGELFFGEGSRLTVL.

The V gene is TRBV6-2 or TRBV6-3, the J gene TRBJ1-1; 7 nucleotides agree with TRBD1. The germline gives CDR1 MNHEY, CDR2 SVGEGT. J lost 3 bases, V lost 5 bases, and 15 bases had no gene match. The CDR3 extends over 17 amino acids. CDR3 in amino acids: CASSQSRKTGWDTEAFF. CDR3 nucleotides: TGTGCCAGCAGTCAGTCCCGAAAGACAGGGTGGGACACTGAAGCTTTCTTT.